This T cell receptor beta chain is drawn from a study of memory CD4+ T cells and cytomegalovirus serostatus. CDR1 SEHNR and CDR2 FQNEAQ come from the germline V gene (reference sequence). The CDR3 contains 14 residues. V lost 0 bases, J lost 2 bases, and 8 bases lay in between. This clone was counted a single time. Its antigen is undetermined. Here immunoSEQ multiplex PCR was the method, and the copy in TCRdb shows in-frame clones only, minus some. The sample gives 85,000 to 100,000 clones, 80% of which show up once; approximately 4% is in the top ten. Findings and caveats of the study: CD4+ memory repertoires contained about two fifths of the roughly 160 reported CMV TCRbeta sequences.

Single viable CD3+CD4+CD8-CD45RO+ cells were sorted as the memory CD4+ T cells. V and J are TRBV7-9 and TRBJ2-7, with D maybe TRBD1 (5 bases). The clonotype comes from an adult in good health and CMV-seropositive. Source material: memory CD4+ T cells from blood. The CDR3 loop is CASSLASGTYEQYF. The CDR3, as DNA: TGTGCCAGCAGCTTAGCTTCAGGGACCTACGAGCAGTACTTC. The full variable domain, in which reference TRBV7-9 and TRBJ2-7 provide the parts outside the CDR3, is DTGVSQNPRHKITKRGQNVTFRCDPISEHNRLYWYRQTLGQGPEFLTYFQNEAQLEKSRLLSDRFSAERPKGSFSTLEIQRTEQGDSAMYLCASSLASGTYEQYFGPGTRLTVT.